This record concerns one T cell receptor (beta chain) sequence. This clone was detected a few times. There is no known antigen for this receptor. Per-base qualities were not stored, and no clone one base away is much larger. This entry comes from a study of T cell responses to AZD1222 COVID-19 vaccine (dated by TCRdb to the early 2020s). About the investigation overall: Because spike-specific TCR depth and breadth did not differ between the two schedules, AZD1222 recipients who got a second dose at roughly 4 weeks were pooled with those who got a second dose at roughly 12 weeks. Trial participants were enrolled by age into subgroups of 18-55, 56-69 and 70-plus years, and about 150, 27 and 61 TCR-sequenced participants, respectively, were included in these subgroups. A total of approximately 230 trial participants underwent TCR sequencing, of whom about 210 received two doses of AZD1222 and about 25 received two doses of the MenACWY control vaccine.

The CDR3 numbers 15 residues from cysteine through phenylalanine. Left in the record is the CDR3 DNA by itself, 45 bases read in frame from the first base. V and J are truncated by 5 bases and 3 bases respectively, leaving an intervening sequence of 15 bases. The germline V gene (reference sequence) provides CDR1 MNHEY and CDR2 SMNVEV. The CDR3 regions of human TCRbeta chains were analyzed by immunosequencing. Under the source paper's analysis protocol: Repertoire TCRs were matched against a reference library of SARS-CoV-2-specific TCRs generated with the MIRA antigen-specificity platform. Breadth meant the fraction of unique TCRs that were SARS-CoV-2-associated, whereas depth meant the fraction of total T cells that were SARS-CoV-2-associated. Using the MIRA data, each spike-specific TCR was assigned both to the spike region to which the TCR was reactive and to a CD4 or CD8 class. Log10-transformed breadth and depth values were compared by one-way ANOVA with Sidak's multiple comparisons tests. TCRdb obtained this table from immuneACCESS and retained in-frame rearrangements with V and J assigned. These tables miss some clones; where compared with another copy, unresolved V genes account for less than half of the shortfall, and the remainder is unexplained. V and J calls and clone size follow that table, whereas D and trimming were derived from the DNA. The sample table shows roughly 130,000 clones, and about 86% are seen once. Together, the top ten hold less than 15% of the sample.

The time point label, read with the paper, signifies: baseline before first vaccination. The vaccinee samples were drawn from two UK trials, COV001 and COV002, one of which was a single-blind randomized controlled phase 2/3 trial testing AZD1222 (ChAdOx1 nCoV-19) in healthy adults. For TCRbeta chain sequencing, PBMC samples from trial participants were taken at day 0 and at day 28 after the second dose. Broader findings and caveats from the paper: Reportedly, almost half of the unique spike-specific TCRs recognized epitopes lying outside the regions that are mutated in the B.1.351 and B.1.1.7 variants. No day 14 peak-response samples were available, so repertoires were characterized only after the peak T cell response. CD4 TCRs associated with the vaccine covered the entire spike protein, and the dominant responses were in regions 160-218 and 743-854. Spike-specific TCR breadth and depth rose significantly after two AZD1222 doses compared with day 0 and with MenACWY recipients. Conclusions about previously exposed vaccinees are limited because only five to seven AZD1222 recipients were SARS-CoV-2 seropositive at baseline. The 56-69-year group was small, and its depth increase did not reach significance, likely because of low power. Participants were mostly white British and included more females than males, and it was suggested by the authors that clonal diversity may have been underestimated.

The clonotype comes from an adult in good health. The sequence joins TRBV27 to TRBJ2-3; the D call is tentative, TRBD1 or TRBD2, as each matches 5 bases. The sample was peripheral blood, taken on day 0 of AZD1222 vaccination. The CDR3 amino acid sequence is: CASSLDSWGTDTQYF. The base sequence is TGTGCCAGCAGTCTTGACAGTTGGGGGACAGATACGCAGTATTTT.